This entry features one T cell receptor beta chain sequence. The authors' processing: The assay estimated nucleated cells by amplifying reference gene primers. TCRdb keeps only in-frame clones here, not all; method: immunoSEQ multiplex PCR. V, J and clone size reflect that table, while D and trimming were determined from the DNA. In the table there are approximately 82,000 clones, around four fifths of which are singletons. This specimen comes from a study of blood T cell repertoires in COVID-19. Study-wide context: Samples came from the United States, Italy and Spain, spanning acute and convalescent COVID-19. The analysed material was cDNA or gDNA that came from T cells, B-cell-depleted T cells, or PBMCs.

There are 15 residues in the CDR3. From germline, CDR1 is SGHTA and CDR2 FQGNSA. V dropped 0 bases and J dropped 5; count of bases not matched to a gene: 4. Sequencing was performed on peripheral blood. The chain links TRBV7-2 to TRBJ2-7; 10 nucleotides align to TRBD2. This TCR derives from a woman in her seventies with active or convalescent COVID-19. The CDR3 bases are TGTGCCAGCAGCTTAGCAGCGGGGGGGCACGACGAGCAGTACTTC. Translating it yields CASSLAAGGHDEQYF.